This TCR beta chain was sequenced in a study of neurological immune-mediated disorders. Study-wide results and limits: TCR clonal expansion peaked in HTLV-1-associated myelopathy patients and was lowest in multiple sclerosis patients. Across subjects, no CDR3 amino acid sequence appeared in expanded clones of more than one subject, a finding that suggested private repertoires in all groups.

V shed 0 bases and J shed 8 bases, with 8 bases lying between them. The CDR3 runs to 12 residues. Germline V CDR1 and CDR2: SGHRS, YFSETQ. TCRdb reanalysed the 5' RACE reads using MiXCR and keeps one entry per CDR3 protein. Altogether 55,000 to 65,000 distinct CDR3 sequences are present, over 9.5% being singletons, with the ten largest covering about 10%. This clonotype was seen ten or more times. The antigen is unknown. This TCR was sampled from a woman aged 55-70 years with HTLV-1-associated myelopathy (HAM/TSP). This rearrangement joins TRBV5-1 to TRBJ1-2; D gene uncertain. The sample consisted of PBMCs. CDR3 loop: CASSLGREGYTF. The DNA for the CDR3 is TGCGCCAGCAGCTTGGGAAGAGAAGGCTACACCTTC. Complete variable domain (other parts from reference TRBV5-1 and TRBJ1-2): KAGVTQTPRYLIKTRGQQVTLSCSPISGHRSVSWYQQTPGQGLQFLFEYFSETQRNKGNFPGRFSGRQFSNSRSEMNVSTLELGDSALYLCASSLGREGYTFGSGTRLTVV.